The next 15 T cell receptor beta chains were all read from a single sample in a study of blood T cell repertoires in COVID-19. Measured with immunoSEQ multiplex PCR; TCRdb has only the in-frame clones, and not every one. The data hold about 190,000 clones, with roughly 80% observed a single time. Input material: peripheral blood. The source of these receptors is a man aged 25 to 45 with active or convalescent COVID-19.

This sequence joins TRBV3-1 (or the pseudogene TRBV3-2) and TRBJ2-3; TRBD2 matches at 10 bases. CDR1 and CDR2 from the germline V gene are LGHDT and YNNKEL (reference sequence). The J segment lost 6 bases and the V segment lost 0 bases, leaving 15 bases of the junction unmatched. The CDR3 runs to 19 residues. As DNA, the CDR3 is TGTGCCAGCAGCCAAGAAGTCTTACTAGCGGGGCCTCAGAGGGATACGCAGTATTTT. Translating it yields CASSQEVLLAGPQRDTQYF.

For the CDR3, the DNA is TGTGCCAGCAGTGAATACCTCAGCTCCTACAATGAGCAGTTCTTC. As protein: CASSEYLSSYNEQFF. The chain carries TRBV6-1 and TRBJ2-1; D remains unclear. This CDR3 has 15 amino acids. Trimming shortened V by 2 bases and J by 0 bases, and 8 bases separated the two germline ends. Germline assignment: CDR1 MNHNS and CDR2 SASEGT.

The chain uses TRBV10-3 and TRBJ1-4; TRBD1 agrees at 8 bases. CDR1 ENHRY and CDR2 SYGVKD come from the germline V gene. The CDR3 has 13 amino acids. Trimming removed 10 bases from V and 7 bases from J; junction bases left unmatched: 8. CDR3 DNA: TGTGCCACCGGCAGGGGGCTGGGTGAAAAACTGTTTTTT. The encoded protein is CATGRGLGEKLFF.

Only one count was recorded for this clone. V is TRBV18 and J is TRBJ2-1, with D maybe TRBD1 (6 bases). The CDR3 contains 16 residues. V shed 2 bases and J shed 0 bases, with 11 bases lying between them. Germline values: CDR1 KGHSH, CDR2 LQKENI. The CDR3 coding sequence is TGTGCCAGCTCACCATTGACAGGTAACTCCTACAATGAGCAGTTCTTC. Protein sequence: CASSPLTGNSYNEQFF.

The chain couples TRBV2 to TRBJ2-1; 9 bases are shared with TRBD2. CDR3 size: 13 residues. The germline V gene has CDR1 SNHLY and CDR2 FYNNEI. J gave up 7 bases and V 7 bases, and 5 bases lay outside the gene matches. CDR3 bases: TGTGCCAGCAAGGGACTAGCTTCAAATGAGCAGTTCTTC. Translating gives CASKGLASNEQFF.

V and J are TRBV3-1 (or the pseudogene TRBV3-2) and TRBJ2-3, with 7 bases identical to TRBD2. From germline, CDR1 is LGHDT and CDR2 YNNKEL (reference sequence). The junction had 11 bases not matched to a gene; V was cut back by 1 base and J by 4 bases. The CDR3 is 17 amino acids. This chain's CDR3 is CASSQGVGLAAPDTQYF. CDR3 in DNA: TGTGCCAGCAGCCAAGGGGTCGGGCTAGCGGCCCCAGATACGCAGTATTTT.

The chain joins TRBV4-3 to TRBJ2-7, with D maybe TRBD2 (5 bases). This CDR3 contains 14 residues. Looked up from germline, CDR1 is LGHNA and CDR2 is YSLEER. V was trimmed by 0 bases and J by 3 bases, leaving 9 bases between them. CDR3 region: CASSQDYGGYEQYF. CDR3 nucleotide sequence: TGCGCCAGCAGCCAAGATTATGGAGGCTACGAGCAGTACTTC.

This chain uses TRBV18 with TRBJ2-1, with 7 bases lining up with TRBD1. The CDR3 is 15 residues long. CDR1 is KGHSH and CDR2 is LQKENI in the germline V gene. With 4 bases clipped from V and 6 bases from J, the junction kept 9 bases outside the gene matches. CDR3 DNA: TGTGCCAGCTCACTTAGACAGGGAACAAGCAATGAGCAGTTCTTC. This sequence encodes CASSLRQGTSNEQFF.

The chain is built from TRBV5-4 and TRBJ2-7; D perhaps matches TRBD2 (5 bases). Trimming shortened V by 3 bases and J by 2 bases, and 15 bases separated the two germline ends. This CDR3 has 15 residues. Germline V gene sequence: CDR1 SGHNT, CDR2 YYREEE (reference sequence). The chain's CDR3 is CASSSPGGPPYEQYF. The CDR3 DNA reads TGTGCCAGCAGCTCCCCCGGAGGACCCCCCTACGAGCAGTACTTC.

This chain connects TRBV29-1 to TRBJ2-7; 10 bases line up with TRBD2. The germline V gene encodes CDR1 SQVTM and CDR2 ANQGSEA. This CDR3 comprises 13 residues. Losses at the gene ends were 3 bases for V and 5 bases for J; bases not matched to a gene: 4. CDR3 nucleotides: TGCAGCGTTGACCTAGCGGGAGACAACGAGCAGTACTTC. Its protein product is CSVDLAGDNEQYF.

This clone appeared a few times. J is TRBJ2-1 and V is TRBV19; tentatively, D is TRBD2 (6 bases). Germline CDR1 and CDR2: LNHDA and SQIVND (reference sequence). This CDR3 has 15 amino acids. Trimming shortened V by 6 bases and J by 7 bases, and 19 bases separated the two germline ends. The CDR3 reads CASSLSPGVRNEQFF. In DNA, the CDR3 is TGTGCCAGTAGCCTCTCGCCGGGAGTGCGGAATGAGCAGTTCTTC. Full variable domain (missing parts from reference TRBV19 and TRBJ2-1): DGGITQSPKYLFRKEGQNVTLSCEQNLNHDAMYWYRQDPGQGLRLIYYSQIVNDFQKGDIAEGYSVSREKKESFPLTVTSAQKNPTAFYLCASSLSPGVRNEQFFGPGTRLTVL.

The chain uses TRBV5-4 and TRBJ2-3; no clear D gene. The V gene lost 1 base and the J gene lost 1 base, with 7 bases spanning the gap. This CDR3 has 14 residues. Germline V gene data show CDR1 as SGHNT and CDR2 as YYREEE (reference sequence). CDR3 region: CASSLFLGTDTQYF. The DNA of the CDR3 is TGTGCCAGCAGCTTGTTTCTCGGCACAGATACGCAGTATTTT.

CDR3 residues: CASSLLESAQNGYTF. The CDR3 nucleotides read TGTGCCAGCAGCTTACTTGAGTCTGCTCAAAATGGCTACACCTTC. This rearrangement joins TRBV5-6 to TRBJ1-2; D is undetermined. Germline V gene data show CDR1 as SGHDT and CDR2 as YYEEEE. V dropped 2 bases and J dropped 6 bases, with 17 bases sitting between them. The CDR3 is 15 residues long.

The genes are TRBV27 and TRBJ1-1; possibly TRBD1 for D (5 bases). The CDR3 has 13 amino acids. The germline V and J ends were trimmed by 6 bases and 7 bases, with 15 bases remaining between them. The germline gives CDR1 MNHEY, CDR2 SMNVEV (reference sequence). In DNA, the CDR3 is TGTGCCAGCAGCTCCGCCGGGGGTAATGAAGCTTTCTTT. Residues: CASSSAGGNEAFF.

The chain combines TRBV29-1 with TRBJ2-2; 9 positions agree with TRBD1. V shed 6 bases and J 3 bases; nucleotides not matched to a gene: 5. Per germline, CDR1 SQVTM and CDR2 ANQGSEA. The CDR3 consists of 14 residues. CDR3 loop: CSVGQGRDTGELFF. Here the CDR3 DNA reads TGCAGCGTGGGACAGGGAAGAGACACCGGGGAGCTGTTTTTT.